The entry below describes one T cell receptor beta chain. The target antigen is unknown. This specimen comes from a study of T-cell memory formation after mild COVID-19. Study-wide findings and caveats: In pre-infection memory, a portion of responding clones appeared, which suggested that cross-reactive memory joined.

TCRdb re-derived calls from the 5' RACE reads in MiXCR, one entry per CDR3 protein. This table holds hundreds of thousands of distinct CDR3 sequences, approximately 15% found once. Germline V gene lookup returns CDR1 LGHDT and CDR2 YNNKEL (reference sequence). This CDR3 spans 15 amino acids. V lost 4 bases and J lost 2, with 12 bases in between. This clonotype was sampled from an adult woman who had mild COVID-19 (a few samples of this study predate the infection). Cell type and time point are not known. The V gene is TRBV3-1, the J gene TRBJ2-4; D gene ambiguous. Sequencing used PBMCs or a T cell subset sorted from them (not recorded which). The CDR3 sequence: CASSPPYPTKNIQYF. The CDR3 nucleotides are TGTGCCAGCAGCCCACCGTATCCAACCAAAAACATTCAGTACTTC.